This T cell receptor beta chain was identified in a study of human T cells and chemical hapten exposure (dated by TCRdb to the early 2020s). Regarding the complete study: For sensitization, 2% DPC in acetone was applied to an approximately 2 cm by approximately 2 cm area of upper inner arm skin. The mostly female patient cohort included alopecia areata with under or over 50% scalp involvement, alopecia totalis and alopecia universalis. Throughout the approximately 25-week study period, patients were also given weekly therapeutic DPC doses on the scalp. Peripheral blood TCR repertoire changes were tracked in vivo in alopecia patients during primary and secondary sensitization to the hapten diphenylcyclopropenone (DPC). About 29 alopecia patients gave blood for TCR sequencing at one to four time points (pre-sensitization, 2, 6 and 24 weeks). The libraries were sequenced as a pool, and the TCR yield per sample differed mostly because of small variations in library volumes within the pool. Blood samples were taken from patients before sensitization (week 0) and then at 2, 6 and about 24 weeks after DPC sensitization. Patch testing on the upper back used Finn chambers containing 0.01% DPC, with scoring done after 6 days according to International Contact Dermatitis Research Group standards. What the authors observed across the whole study: DPC sensitization did not change the number of TCRs with a frequency above 1 in 1000, and there was no evidence of changes in global repertoire structure. Patch test score was positively correlated with the number of PT1 expanded TCRs, with significance at thresholds 8, 16 and 32 but not at 4. Because every patient had alopecia, a presumed autoimmune disease, the patients' immune response might differ from that of healthy individuals. Significantly more large CDR3 similarity clusters were formed by expanded TCRs than by pre-sensitization or healthy control sets, consistent with antigen-driven responses. Repeated subsampling changed both the strength of the expansion versus patch-test correlation and the threshold at which that correlation became significant.

Library preparation employed RACE. This sample was sequenced with a NextSeq 500. Library preparation attached unique molecular identifiers to individual cDNA molecules for quantitative, reproducible TCR counting. Each blood RNA sample was used to sequence both TCR alpha and TCR beta chains. As for how the authors treated the data: Samples had a median of around 92,000 TCRs, with a range from roughly 23,224 to 750,000. The Decombinator software suite was used to annotate V, J and CDR3 in the TCR reads. Every sample was subsampled to the same number of TCRs (28,000) for the PS versus PT1 abundance plots. TCRs were defined as expanded if absent before sensitization and observed at least eight times at the 2-week time point. TCRdb reprocessing: public reads trimmed at Q25 with fastp, clones called with MiXCR, in-frame beta chains kept. One record per CDR3 amino acid sequence lists the most common genes and DNA. The V and J calls were not made by the authors but by TCRdb's processing. The sample profile shows roughly 180,000 distinct CDR3 sequences; around 24% of them were found once. The top ten constitute under 7.5% of the sample.

The CDR3 has 14 amino acids, counting the end cysteine and phenylalanine. CDR3 DNA only is kept here, 42 bases in frame from base 1. Trimming accounts for 5 bases at V and 10 bases at J, while the number of junction bases matched to no gene is 7. A word on this clonotype: The antigen it recognizes is unknown. Base qualities are not provided; no much larger clone lies one nucleotide away.

The time point label on this specimen signifies: patch test 1, 2 weeks after DPC sensitization. What the treatment or condition label conveys for this sample: therapeutic diphenylcyclopropenone sensitization with weekly scalp DPC. At every patch-test visit, the blood draw took place before the patch test was put on. To be eligible, patients had to be aged 18 to 70, diagnosed with alopecia and judged suitable for DPC therapy, while pregnant patients were excluded. Total RNA was isolated from unfractionated whole blood collected in Tempus Blood RNA tubes. The chain was built from TRBV12-3 or TRBV12-4 and TRBJ2-1; 11 bases in the middle match TRBD2. Material: whole blood, obtained in connection with sensitization to the hapten diphenylcyclopropenone (DPC). The clonotype comes from a woman in her 50s with alopecia areata. Some clones in this sample may be carry-over from other donors' samples. CDR3 region: CASSPLAGVFEQFF. In nucleotides, the sequence is TGTGCCAGCAGTCCACTAGCGGGAGTGTTCGAGCAGTTCTTC.